These 28 T cell receptor beta chains came from one sample sequenced in a study of Graves' ophthalmopathy and Graves' hyperthyroidism. RNA transcripts yielded amplified TCR beta CDR3 regions. HTBI-primed RT-PCR formed the first round, and a multiplex PCR formed the second. TCRdb processed the multiplex PCR reads anew with MiXCR; each CDR3 protein has one entry. The table records under 800,000 distinct CDR3 sequences, about 24% of them present only once. The sample taken for sequencing was peripheral blood. These receptors all stem from a woman younger than 35 with stable Graves' hyperthyroidism. Some clones in this sample may be carry-over from other donors' samples.

This chain's CDR3 is CASSTGPRLDYEQYF. The CDR3 nucleotides are TGTGCCAGCAGCACCGGGCCCCGATTGGATTACGAGCAGTACTTC. The V gene is TRBV7-8, the J gene TRBJ2-7; D is ambiguous. This CDR3 contains 15 residues. The germline V gene encodes CDR1 SGHVS and CDR2 FQNEAQ. Trimming removed 5 bases at V and 4 bases at J, with 18 bases between.

The chain employs TRBV29-1 and TRBJ1-1; D is ambiguous. Germline V CDR1 and CDR2: SQVTM, ANQGSEA. V shed 7 bases and J shed 4 bases, with 19 bases lying between them. CDR3 length: 14 amino acids. As DNA, the CDR3 is TGCAGCGCTCGGGCCAAGACCGCGGGCACTGAAGCTTTCTTT. It specifies CSARAKTAGTEAFF.

This clonotype was detected many times. The V gene is TRBV19, the J gene TRBJ1-1; 7 bases fit TRBD1. This CDR3 comprises 13 residues. Per germline, CDR1 LNHDA and CDR2 SQIVND (reference sequence). Unmatched junction bases numbered 4, after V lost 8 bases and J lost 1 base. CDR3 nucleotides: TGTGCCAGTCGGGACAGTGAGAACACTGAAGCTTTCTTT. It is translated as CASRDSENTEAFF.

This clonotype has a count of ten or more. The chain combines TRBV27 with TRBJ1-6; D gene uncertain. CDR3 length: 13 residues. Germline V gene sequence: CDR1 MNHEY, CDR2 SMNVEV (reference sequence). Trimming removed 7 bases from V and 7 bases from J, with 11 bases in between. CDR3 residues: CASTWTENSPLHF. Here the CDR3 DNA reads TGTGCCAGCACTTGGACGGAAAATTCACCCCTCCACTTT.

V is TRBV6-1 and J is TRBJ1-5, with D possibly matching TRBD1 (5 bases). The CDR3 is 15 residues long. V shed 6 bases and J shed 6 bases, with 18 bases lying between them. Germline values: CDR1 MNHNS, CDR2 SASEGT. CDR3 bases: TGTGCCAGCAGGACGGTAGGGGCGCGGGGTCAGCCCCAGCATTTT. It translates to CASRTVGARGQPQHF.

The chain combines TRBV12-3 or TRBV12-4 with TRBJ2-7, with D possibly TRBD1 on 5 matching bases. The V end was cut by 6 bases, the J end by 1 base, with 7 bases between. The CDR3 spans 12 residues. This chain's CDR3 is CASRRQSYEQYF. The CDR3 nucleotides read TGTGCCAGCAGACGACAGTCCTACGAGCAGTACTTC.

The genes are TRBV20-1 and TRBJ2-7; D not resolved. Trimming stripped 0 bases from V and 3 bases from J, with 6 bases between. CDR1 is DFQATT and CDR2 is SNEGSKA in the germline V gene (reference sequence). This CDR3 is 12 amino acids long. Here the CDR3 reads CSAREDDYEQYF. The CDR3 region has the DNA TGCAGTGCTAGAGAAGACGACTACGAGCAGTACTTC.

This clonotype was counted ten times or more. The gene calls are TRBV28 and TRBJ1-2, with 8 bases lining up with TRBD1. Germline V CDR1 and CDR2: MDHEN, SYDVKM. The length of the CDR3 is 16 residues. The V segment lost 5 bases and the J segment 0 bases; nucleotides outside the gene matches: 8. This CDR3 reads CASSTIRTGPNYGYTF. Here the CDR3 DNA reads TGTGCCAGCAGTACCATCCGGACAGGGCCTAACTATGGCTACACCTTC.

This chain joins TRBV29-1 and TRBJ2-7; D might be TRBD1 or TRBD2, each matching 7 bases. Per the germline V gene, CDR1 is SQVTM and CDR2 is ANQGSEA. V lost 2 bases and J 4 bases, leaving 18 bases between the germline ends. CDR3 size: 15 residues. CDR3 in amino acids: CSVESPGGGPYEQYF. The CDR3 DNA reads TGCAGCGTTGAATCCCCAGGGGGGGGCCCTTACGAGCAGTACTTC.

This clonotype was counted ten times or more. V gene TRBV11-3 combines with J gene TRBJ2-5; 12 nucleotides match TRBD2. CDR1 SGHNT and CDR2 YENEEA come from the germline V gene. Trimming removed 5 bases from V and 2 bases from J; junction bases left unmatched: 3. This CDR3 is built from 15 residues. DNA of the CDR3: TGTGCCAGCAGCCCGACTAGCGGGAGTCAAGAGACCCAGTACTTC. Protein sequence: CASSPTSGSQETQYF.

The table lists this clonotype with many counts. This chain uses TRBV6-2 or TRBV6-3 with TRBJ1-2, with D perhaps TRBD1 (5 bases). The V and J ends lost 4 bases and 3 bases respectively, with 12 bases between them. Germline-derived CDR1 and CDR2 are MNHEY and SVGEGT. This CDR3 has 14 residues. The CDR3 DNA is TGTGCCAGCAGTTCGGAAGGGGCATACTATGGCTACACCTTC. It codes for CASSSEGAYYGYTF.

This clonotype was seen many times. The rearrangement links TRBV2 to TRBJ2-4; 8 bases match TRBD2. Germline-derived CDR1 and CDR2 are SNHLY and FYNNEI. The CDR3 length is 14 residues. V lost 7 bases, J lost 9 bases, and 11 bases stayed unmatched. CDR3 coding DNA: TGTGCCAGCAACACAGCGGGAGTGGAGGGCATTCAGTACTTC. Amino acid sequence: CASNTAGVEGIQYF.

This clonotype was seen repeatedly, ten times or more. The chain links TRBV9 to TRBJ2-5, with D possibly being TRBD2 (6 bases). This CDR3 contains 14 residues. The V end lost 1 base, the J end lost 0 bases, and 7 bases lay between the germline ends. CDR1 SGDLS and CDR2 YYNGEE come from the germline V gene. CDR3 residues: CASSVLANQETQYF. The CDR3 DNA reads as TGTGCCAGCAGCGTACTAGCGAACCAAGAGACCCAGTACTTC.

This clonotype has at least ten counts. The chain uses TRBV29-1 and TRBJ1-2, with 7 positions matching TRBD1. The CDR3 is 13 amino acids. Germline trimming cut 7 bases from V and 1 base from J; bases unmatched to any gene: 6. Germline V CDR1 and CDR2: SQVTM, ANQGSEA. CDR3 coding DNA: TGCAGCGCCCACGACAGGGATAACTATGGCTACACCTTC. It codes for CSAHDRDNYGYTF.

The sample holds many counts of this clonotype. This chain's CDR3 is CSAGQGWPQHF. The CDR3 DNA follows: TGCAGTGCTGGACAGGGGTGGCCCCAGCATTTT. The rearrangement joins TRBV20-1 to TRBJ1-5; 9 bases fit TRBD1. V was clipped by 5 bases and J by 9 bases; unmatched bases: 2. This CDR3 has 11 amino acids. CDR1 DFQATT and CDR2 SNEGSKA come from the germline V gene (reference sequence).

There are many counts of this clonotype. Here the CDR3 DNA reads TGTGCCAGCAGTTACTCGGGACACCCTAACTATGGCTACACCTTC. Translating gives CASSYSGHPNYGYTF. This rearrangement joins TRBV6-5 to TRBJ1-2; D is perhaps TRBD1 (6 bases). CDR1 and CDR2 from the germline V gene are MNHEY and SVGAGI. V was trimmed by 0 bases and J by 0 bases, leaving 8 bases between them. CDR3 size: 15 residues.

This chain links TRBV11-2 with TRBJ2-7; D might be TRBD1 (6 bases). The V and J ends lost 2 bases and 4 bases respectively, with 12 bases between them. Germline V gene sequence: CDR1 SGHAT, CDR2 FQNNGV. This CDR3 is 14 amino acids long. The CDR3: CASSLQWTVYEQYF. The CDR3 DNA sequence: TGTGCCAGCAGCTTACAATGGACAGTTTACGAGCAGTACTTC.

J is TRBJ2-2 and V is TRBV2, with D maybe TRBD2 (5 bases). Germline V CDR1 and CDR2: SNHLY, FYNNEI. This CDR3 is 15 amino acids long. V was shortened by 5 bases and J by 2 bases, with 12 bases between the two germline ends. CDR3 DNA: TGTGCCAGCAGTCACAAGCGGCCAAACACCGGGGAGCTGTTTTTT. Encoded protein: CASSHKRPNTGELFF. The full variable domain, completed using reference TRBV2 and TRBJ2-2, is EPEVTQTPSHQVTQMGQEVILRCVPISNHLYFYWYRQILGQKVEFLVSFYNNEISEKSEIFDDQFSVERPDGSNFTLKIRSTKLEDSAMYFCASSHKRPNTGELFFGEGSRLTVL.

This clonotype was seen ten or more times. The chain links TRBV27 to TRBJ1-1; 8 bases are a match to TRBD1. The V and J ends lost 2 bases and 1 base, in that order; junction bases with no gene match: 3. The CDR3 sequence is 15 residues long. Germline CDR1 reads MNHEY; CDR2 reads SMNVEV (reference sequence). CDR3 DNA sequence: TGTGCCAGCAGTTTACTGGACAGGGCGAACACTGAAGCTTTCTTT. It is translated as CASSLLDRANTEAFF.

At least ten counts were recorded for this clonotype. The V gene is TRBV20-1, the J gene TRBJ1-1; D is possibly TRBD1 (5 bases). V was cut by 4 bases and J by 1 base, with 13 bases left in between. The CDR3 totals 14 residues. Germline V CDR1 and CDR2: DFQATT, SNEGSKA (reference sequence). CDR3 DNA sequence: TGCAGTGCTATAGGTGGGGGACCGAACACTGAAGCTTTCTTT. As protein: CSAIGGGPNTEAFF.

In its sample, this clonotype was seen once. This chain uses TRBV28 with TRBJ2-7, with D possibly matching TRBD2 (6 bases). Germline CDR1 MDHEN, CDR2 SYDVKM. The CDR3 totals 14 residues. V lost 7 bases to trimming and J lost 4 bases, with 17 bases between them. CDR3 region: CASMVAGNPYEQYF. For the CDR3, the DNA is TGTGCCAGCATGGTGGCGGGAAACCCTTACGAGCAGTACTTC.

This clonotype has ten or more counts. The V and J genes are TRBV6-5 and TRBJ2-7; 7 positions match TRBD1. The junction had 3 bases not matched to a gene; V was cut back by 0 bases and J by 4 bases. CDR1 and CDR2 (germline): MNHEY, SVGAGI. The CDR3 totals 14 residues. As DNA, the CDR3 is TGTGCCAGCAGTTACTCACGGGACAGTTACGAGCAGTACTTC. Residues: CASSYSRDSYEQYF.

This clonotype has just a few counts. The J gene is TRBJ1-5, the V gene TRBV5-1; D uncertain. The CDR3 loop spans 14 amino acids. CDR1 is SGHRS and CDR2 is YFSETQ in the germline V gene. Trimming pared 0 bases from V and 5 bases from J, leaving 9 bases between. CDR3 protein: CASSLVGPDQPQHF. CDR3 nucleotides: TGCGCCAGCAGCTTGGTTGGCCCCGATCAGCCCCAGCATTTT.

This clonotype was counted between two and nine times. This chain's CDR3 is CASSIPSPGQGKAGELFF. CDR3 in DNA: TGTGCCAGTAGTATTCCATCTCCAGGACAGGGGAAGGCCGGGGAGCTGTTTTTT. J is TRBJ2-2 and V is TRBV19, with TRBD1 identical over 9 bases. The CDR3 contains 18 residues. Germline loops: CDR1 LNHDA, CDR2 SQIVND (reference sequence). The ends lost 3 bases at V and 6 bases at J; junction bases unmatched: 14. Complete variable domain (other parts from reference TRBV19 and TRBJ2-2): DGGITQSPKYLFRKEGQNVTLSCEQNLNHDAMYWYRQDPGQGLRLIYYSQIVNDFQKGDIAEGYSVSREKKESFPLTVTSAQKNPTAFYLCASSIPSPGQGKAGELFFGEGSRLTVL.

Many counts were recorded for this clonotype. This rearrangement joins TRBV6-5 to TRBJ2-7, with D tentatively TRBD2 (6 bases). V was clipped by 8 bases and J by 2 bases, with 16 bases between them. The CDR3 consists of 14 residues. Germline V gives CDR1 MNHEY, CDR2 SVGAGI. The DNA of the CDR3 is TGTGCCAGCCAGGCGGGACCTAACACCTACGAGCAGTACTTC. Its translation is CASQAGPNTYEQYF.

The chain carries TRBV7-3 and TRBJ2-7; TRBD2 agrees at 7 bases. Losses at the gene ends were 5 bases for V and 5 bases for J; bases not matched to a gene: 12. This CDR3 is 15 amino acids long. Germline CDR1 SGHTA, CDR2 FQGTGA. The CDR3 DNA reads TGTGCCAGCAGCCCCAGTGGCGGGAGTACCCACGAGCAGTACTTC. Protein: CASSPSGGSTHEQYF.

Only a few counts were recorded for this clonotype. The rearrangement uses TRBV6-1 and TRBJ1-5; D gene ambiguous. Germline loops: CDR1 MNHNS, CDR2 SASEGT. CDR3 size: 15 residues. The germline V and J ends were trimmed by 4 bases and 4 bases, with 14 bases remaining between them. The CDR3 spells CASSAPPASNQPQHF. CDR3 nucleotides: TGTGCCAGCAGTGCGCCACCCGCCTCAAATCAGCCCCAGCATTTT.

This chain uses TRBV19 with TRBJ2-5; 9 bases match TRBD1. The ends lost 7 bases at V and 4 bases at J; junction bases unmatched: 13. In germline, CDR1 is LNHDA, CDR2 SQIVND (reference sequence). The CDR3 contains 16 residues. CDR3 in amino acids: CASTLRDREEGETQYF. The CDR3 bases are TGTGCCAGTACGCTCCGGGACAGGGAGGAAGGAGAGACCCAGTACTTC.